This T cell receptor beta chain came from a study of identical twins. With template switching, a universal primer site was added, and the cDNA carried unique molecular identifiers. MiXCR was run by TCRdb on the 5' RACE reads, yielding one entry per CDR3 protein. The sample records a few hundred thousand distinct CDR3 sequences, roughly 15% being singletons. The CDR3 contains 14 residues. V was shortened by 3 bases and J by 1 base, with 10 bases between the two germline ends. The germline gives CDR1 DFQATT, CDR2 SNEGSKA (reference sequence). This clonotype was observed a few times. The antigen is not known. Whole-study findings and limits: Reduced insertions were recorded for abundant cord blood beta clonotypes, with no such pattern in memory repertoires.

This sample also appeared in a second study, on yellow fever vaccine responses in identical twins.

The chain couples TRBV20-1 to TRBJ1-5; D may be TRBD1 (6 bases). The sequence was collected from a woman aged 18-29 years in good health. Sequenced material: CD4+ T cells sorted from blood. CDR3 sequence: CSASQGTSNQPQHF. The CDR3 nucleotides are TGCAGTGCTAGTCAGGGGACAAGCAATCAGCCCCAGCATTTT.